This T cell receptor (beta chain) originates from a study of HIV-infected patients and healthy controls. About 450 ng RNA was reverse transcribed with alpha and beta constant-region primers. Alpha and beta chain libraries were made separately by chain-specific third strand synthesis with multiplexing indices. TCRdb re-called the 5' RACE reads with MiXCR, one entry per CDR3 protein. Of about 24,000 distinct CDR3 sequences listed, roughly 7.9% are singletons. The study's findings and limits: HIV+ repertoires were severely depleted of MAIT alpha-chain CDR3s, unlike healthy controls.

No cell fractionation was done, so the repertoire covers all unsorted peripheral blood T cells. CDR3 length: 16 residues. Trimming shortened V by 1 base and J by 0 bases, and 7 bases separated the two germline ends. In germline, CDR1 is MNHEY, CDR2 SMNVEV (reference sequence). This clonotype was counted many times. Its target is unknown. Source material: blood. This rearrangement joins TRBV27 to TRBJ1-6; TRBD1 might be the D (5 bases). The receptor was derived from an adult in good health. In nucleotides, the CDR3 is TGTGCCAGCAGTTTATTTGGGGGCTCCTATAATTCACCCCTCCACTTT. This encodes CASSLFGGSYNSPLHF.